The 20 T cell receptor beta chains presented below share a single source sample, sequenced in a study of T cells in localized non-small cell lung cancer. TCRdb's table, derived via immunoSEQ multiplex PCR, lists solely in-frame clones and lacks some. The sample carries about 1,100 clones, 20% to 25% recorded once. Sequenced here: normal lung tissue next to the tumor, sampled before any cancer treatment. All receptors derive from a female donor over 55 with stage III lung adenocarcinoma.

The J gene is TRBJ2-7, the V gene TRBV30; 7 nucleotides line up with TRBD2. V was pared by 0 bases and J by 4 bases, with 0 bases of the junction left unmatched. This CDR3 contains 12 residues. Germline values: CDR1 GTSNPN, CDR2 SVGIG (reference sequence). This chain's CDR3 is CAWSVRGYEQYF. CDR3 sequence (DNA): TGTGCCTGGAGTGTGCGGGGGTACGAGCAGTACTTC.

This clone was detected a few times. The DNA for the CDR3 is TGTGCCAGCAGCCTCGGGACAGGGGGCAATGACTATGGCTACACCTTC. Amino acids: CASSLGTGGNDYGYTF. This chain joins TRBV9 and TRBJ1-2; TRBD1 matches at 12 bases. Germline loops: CDR1 SGDLS, CDR2 YYNGEE. The J segment lost 3 bases and the V segment lost 4 bases, leaving 7 bases of the junction unmatched. This CDR3 has 16 amino acids.

This clone has only a few counts. The read stops 1 residue short of the end of the CDR3; the missing end is completed from the germline J gene. V is TRBV10-3 and J is TRBJ1-1, with D possibly TRBD1 on 6 matching bases. V was cut by 0 bases and J by 8 bases, with 19 bases left in between. Germline V lookup: CDR1 ENHRY, CDR2 SYGVKD. The CDR3 has 16 residues. The CDR3 spells CAISESGGQITREAFF. The part of the CDR3 DNA that was read is TGTGCCATCAGTGAGTCTGGGGGACAAATAACCAGGGAAGCTTTC.

This clone came up a few times. The DNA for the CDR3 is TGTGCCAGCAGCCCCGGACAGGGGAGCTCGACAGATACGCAGTATTTT. Translated: CASSPGQGSSTDTQYF. The chain combines TRBV7-6 with TRBJ2-3; 9 bases fit TRBD1. Germline lookup yields CDR1 SGHVS and CDR2 FNYEAQ. J lost 3 bases, V lost 5 bases, and 9 bases had no gene match. The CDR3 length is 16 residues. The full variable domain, in which reference TRBV7-6 and TRBJ2-3 provide the parts outside the CDR3, is GAGVSQSPRYKVTKRGQDVALRCDPISGHVSLYWYRQALGQGPEFLTYFNYEAQQDKSGLPNDRFSAERPEGSISTLTIQRTEQRDSAMYRCASSPGQGSSTDTQYFGPGTRLTVL.

Sample share makes this clone large. This rearrangement joins TRBV11-3 to TRBJ1-1; the match to TRBD1 covers 7 bases. Germline CDR1 SGHNT, CDR2 YENEEA. The CDR3 loop spans 17 amino acids. The J segment lost 0 bases and the V segment lost 5 bases, leaving 12 bases of the junction unmatched. CDR3 in amino acids: CASSLGPDRMMNTEAFF. CDR3 DNA: TGTGCCAGCAGCCTGGGCCCGGACAGGATGATGAACACTGAAGCTTTCTTT.

This clone was seen only a few times. This sequence joins TRBV28 and TRBJ2-7; perhaps TRBD2 as D (5 bases). The V end lost 3 bases, the J end lost 3 bases, and 9 bases lay between the germline ends. This CDR3 has 13 amino acids. From germline, CDR1 is MDHEN and CDR2 SYDVKM. In DNA form, the CDR3 reads TGTGCCAGCAGTTTCAGAGGGATCTACGAGCAGTACTTC. Residues: CASSFRGIYEQYF.

Only a few counts were recorded for this clone. This sequence joins TRBV9 and TRBJ2-1; 8 nucleotides align to TRBD2. CDR1 and CDR2 from the germline V gene are SGDLS and YYNGEE. With 6 bases clipped from V and 6 bases from J, the junction kept 11 bases outside the gene matches. The CDR3 consists of 15 residues. The CDR3, as DNA: TGTGCCAGCACCATAACATGGGCGGGGGGCAATGAGCAGTTCTTC. This translates into CASTITWAGGNEQFF.

This clone was counted between two and nine times. The chain has TRBV6-8 and TRBJ2-7, with D uncertain. There are 14 residues in the CDR3. Trimming took off 0 bases at V and 2 bases at J, with 8 bases between the two ends. Germline V gives CDR1 MNHGY, CDR2 SAAAGT. In nucleotides, the CDR3 is TGTGCCAGCAGTTACTCGGCCAGCACCTACGAGCAGTACTTC. Protein sequence: CASSYSASTYEQYF.

This clone was observed a few times. V is TRBV11-3 and J is TRBJ2-7; weak D call: TRBD1 (6 bases). The CDR3 sequence is 14 residues long. Germline assignment: CDR1 SGHNT and CDR2 YENEEA. Trimming pared 4 bases from V and 3 bases from J, leaving 13 bases between. The CDR3 protein is CASSSRGVFYEQYF. In DNA, the CDR3 is TGTGCCAGCAGCTCCAGGGGAGTCTTCTACGAGCAGTACTTC.

The rearrangement joins TRBV19 to TRBJ2-7, with TRBD2 identical over 7 bases. Germline CDR1 reads LNHDA; CDR2 reads SQIVND (reference sequence). This CDR3 is 15 amino acids long. Unmatched junction bases numbered 9, after V lost 5 bases and J lost 2 bases. The CDR3 spells CASSAGGGTTYEQYF. CDR3 DNA: TGTGCCAGTAGTGCTGGCGGGGGTACCACCTACGAGCAGTACTTC. Using reference TRBV19 and TRBJ2-7 for the parts outside the CDR3, the full variable domain is DGGITQSPKYLFRKEGQNVTLSCEQNLNHDAMYWYRQDPGQGLRLIYYSQIVNDFQKGDIAEGYSVSREKKESFPLTVTSAQKNPTAFYLCASSAGGGTTYEQYFGPGTRLTVT.

There are a few counts of this clone. The gene calls are TRBV11-3 and TRBJ2-1; 9 bases line up with TRBD2. Trimming at V came to 5 bases and at J to 8 bases, leaving 13 bases not matched to a gene. The CDR3 length is 16 residues. The germline V gene has CDR1 SGHNT and CDR2 YENEEA. The CDR3, as DNA: TGTGCCAGCAGCCTCCAGACTAGCGGAGCTTGGGATGAGCAGTTCTTC. Protein sequence: CASSLQTSGAWDEQFF.

This clone has a handful of counts. V and J are TRBV30 and TRBJ2-4, with TRBD1 identical over 11 bases. The trim removed 4 bases at V and 1 base at J, leaving 3 bases unmatched. The germline CDR1 and CDR2 sequences are GTSNPN and SVGIG (reference sequence). This CDR3 is built from 15 residues. DNA for the CDR3: TGTGCCTGGACGGACAGGGGGCGGGCCAAAAACATTCAGTACTTC. Its translation is CAWTDRGRAKNIQYF. Full variable domain (rest looked up from reference TRBV30 and TRBJ2-4): SQTIHQWPATLVQPVGSPLSLECTVEGTSNPNLYWYRQAAGRGLQLLFYSVGIGQISSEVPQNLSASRPQDRQFILSSKKLLLSDSGFYLCAWTDRGRAKNIQYFGAGTRLSVL.

J is TRBJ2-7 and V is TRBV11-3; 9 bases are shared with TRBD2. J lost 7 bases, V lost 5 bases, and 9 bases had no gene match. Per the germline V gene, CDR1 is SGHNT and CDR2 is YENEEA. CDR3 length: 14 residues. This CDR3 is CASSPGTSWLEQYF. CDR3 in DNA: TGTGCCAGCAGCCCCGGGACTAGCTGGTTGGAGCAGTACTTC.

This clone was detected only a few times. This chain links TRBV9 with TRBJ1-1; 9 positions match TRBD1. The trim removed 0 bases at V and 5 bases at J, leaving 5 bases unmatched. The CDR3 extends over 15 amino acids. Germline CDR1 SGDLS, CDR2 YYNGEE. CDR3 protein: CASSVEGQGRTEAFF. The CDR3 bases are TGTGCCAGCAGCGTAGAGGGACAGGGAAGGACTGAAGCTTTCTTT. Filled out from reference TRBV9 and TRBJ1-1, the complete variable domain reads DSGVTQTPKHLITATGQRVTLRCSPRSGDLSVYWYQQSLDQGLQFLIQYYNGEERAKGNILERFSAQQFPDLHSELNLSSLELGDSALYFCASSVEGQGRTEAFFGQGTRLTVV.

V is TRBV30 and J is TRBJ1-3; no clear D. Trimming cost V 2 bases and J 0 bases, with 14 bases left between them. Germline V gene sequence: CDR1 GTSNPN, CDR2 SVGIG (reference sequence). CDR3 length: 16 amino acids. In DNA form, the CDR3 reads TGTGCCTGGAGTCTACTGGGCACCTACTCTGGAAACACCATATATTTT. This encodes CAWSLLGTYSGNTIYF.

This chain connects TRBV19 to TRBJ1-2; D uncertain. Germline V gene data show CDR1 as LNHDA and CDR2 as SQIVND (reference sequence). V shed 1 base and J shed 2 bases, with 11 bases lying between them. The CDR3 consists of 15 residues. DNA of the CDR3: TGTGCCAGTAGTATAGCCGACAAGCCCAACTATGGCTACACCTTC. Translation: CASSIADKPNYGYTF. Complete variable domain (other parts from reference TRBV19 and TRBJ1-2): DGGITQSPKYLFRKEGQNVTLSCEQNLNHDAMYWYRQDPGQGLRLIYYSQIVNDFQKGDIAEGYSVSREKKESFPLTVTSAQKNPTAFYLCASSIADKPNYGYTFGSGTRLTVV.

This clone was found once. V usage is TRBV19 and J usage is TRBJ1-5; D is perhaps TRBD1 (5 bases). CDR1 is LNHDA and CDR2 is SQIVND in the germline V gene (reference sequence). The V gene lost 5 bases and the J gene lost 6 bases, with 11 bases spanning the gap. The CDR3 contains 13 residues. The CDR3 DNA sequence: TGTGCCAGTAGTGCCGGGACGACTCAGCCCCAGCATTTT. Protein sequence: CASSAGTTQPQHF. Full variable domain (missing parts from reference TRBV19 and TRBJ1-5): DGGITQSPKYLFRKEGQNVTLSCEQNLNHDAMYWYRQDPGQGLRLIYYSQIVNDFQKGDIAEGYSVSREKKESFPLTVTSAQKNPTAFYLCASSAGTTQPQHFGDGTRLSIL.

There are a few counts of this clone. The chain couples TRBV12-5 to TRBJ2-7; D possibly uses TRBD1 or TRBD2 (6 bases each). The CDR3 loop spans 12 amino acids. Per the germline V gene, CDR1 is LGHNT and CDR2 is FRNRAP. In nucleotides, the CDR3 is TGTGCCACGGGGGCCAGCTCCTACGAGCAGTACTTC. Protein product: CATGASSYEQYF.

The chain recombines TRBV11-3 with TRBJ1-4; 10 bases are shared with TRBD1. CDR1 is SGHNT, CDR2 YENEEA, per germline. With V trimmed by 5 bases and J by 7 bases, 4 bases remained unmatched. This CDR3 has 14 residues. The DNA of the CDR3 is TGTGCCAGCAGCCCGACAGGGGGCGGTGAAAAACTGTTTTTT. Its protein product is CASSPTGGGEKLFF.

By sample fraction, this clone is medium-sized. The chain recombines TRBV11-3 with TRBJ1-5, with no clear D. Germline-derived CDR1 and CDR2 are SGHNT and YENEEA. The CDR3 has 16 amino acids. Trimming took off 6 bases at V and 0 bases at J, with 15 bases between the two ends. CDR3 bases: TGTGCCAGCAGACGGACTGGAGGTGATAGCAATCAGCCCCAGCATTTT. This translates into CASRRTGGDSNQPQHF. The full variable domain, rest sourced from reference TRBV11-3 and TRBJ1-5, is EAGVVQSPRYKIIEKKQPVAFWCNPISGHNTLYWYLQNLGQGPELLIRYENEEAVDDSQLPKDRFSAERLKGVDSTLKIQPAELGDSAVYLCASRRTGGDSNQPQHFGDGTRLSIL.